The 24 T cell receptor beta chains below come from one sample, sequenced in a study of prognosis after radiotherapy for stage I lung cancer. Two-round multiplex PCR on genomic DNA was the method by which TCR beta CDR3 was amplified. Gene-specific primers for each TRBV and TRBJ gene drove first-round PCR. TCRdb analysed the multiplex PCR reads with MiXCR anew, one entry per CDR3 protein. The sample lists about 31,000 distinct CDR3 sequences, approximately 46% seen once, with approximately 15% in the top ten. The source was PBMCs, collected before or after stereotactic body radiation therapy (not recorded which). These receptors were obtained from a donor aged 50 or older with non-small cell lung cancer.

A word on this clonotype: With a far larger clone one base away, a read error is the likely cause. The rearrangement links TRBV28 to TRBJ1-1; D is perhaps TRBD1 (6 bases). The CDR3 is made up of 12 amino acids. The germline V gene encodes CDR1 MDHEN and CDR2 SYDVKM. The CDR3: CASTTDRSEFFF. Written as DNA, the CDR3 is TGTGCCAGCACTACTGACAGGAGTGAATTTTTCTTC.

This clonotype showed up many times. This chain uses TRBV7-9 with TRBJ2-5, with TRBD2 matching over 8 bases. Germline CDR1 is SEHNR and CDR2 is FQNEAQ (reference sequence). Germline trimming cut 5 bases from V and 5 bases from J; bases unmatched to any gene: 4. The CDR3 extends over 13 amino acids. Here the CDR3 DNA reads TGTGCCAGCAGCCCGGGGGGGGTTGAGACCCAGTACTTC. This sequence encodes CASSPGGVETQYF.

This clonotype is medium-sized within its sample. V and J are TRBV6-1 and TRBJ2-7; 9 bases align to TRBD1. V dropped 6 bases and J dropped 7; count of bases not matched to a gene: 13. This CDR3 contains 15 residues. Germline V CDR1 and CDR2: MNHNS, SASEGT. The CDR3 DNA follows: TGTGCCAGCAGCGACGGGGGACAGGGTAGTCGGGAGCAGTACTTC. Residues: CASSDGGQGSREQYF.

Remarks on this clonotype: A far larger clone is off by one base, so a read error is likely. The rearrangement uses TRBV6-4 and TRBJ2-1; tentative D call: TRBD1 (6 bases). The germline gives CDR1 MRHNA, CDR2 SNTAGT. V lost 4 bases to trimming and J lost 10 bases, with 20 bases between them. The CDR3 spans 15 residues. The CDR3: CASSVQGGGNIEQFF. The CDR3 nucleotides read TGTGCCAGCAGTGTACAGGGCGGCGGAAATATAGAGCAGTTCTTC.

About this clonotype: With only one base between it and a far larger clone, this is likely a read error. The V and J genes are TRBV6-9 and TRBJ1-6; no reliable D call. V shed 6 bases and J shed 8 bases, with 20 bases lying between them. Germline V gene data show CDR1 as MNHGY and CDR2 as SVAAGI. The CDR3 totals 16 residues. The CDR3 nucleotides read TGTGCCAGCAGACCGGACGGCGTAACGAACTATTCACCCCTCCACTTT. Translated: CASRPDGVTNYSPLHF.

J is TRBJ1-6 and V is TRBV7-9, with TRBD1 matching over 10 bases. The CDR3 length is 16 residues. The V segment lost 10 bases and the J segment 4 bases; nucleotides outside the gene matches: 10. CDR1 is SEHNR, CDR2 FQNEAQ, per germline (reference sequence). The CDR3 loop reads CAKSSWTGGYNSPLHF. The CDR3 coding sequence is TGTGCCAAAAGCTCCTGGACAGGGGGTTATAATTCACCCCTCCACTTT.

This chain joins TRBV30 and TRBJ2-7, with TRBD2 as a possible D gene (6 bases). The CDR3 spans 13 residues. Per germline, CDR1 GTSNPN and CDR2 SVGIG (reference sequence). V dropped 4 bases and J dropped 4 bases, with 14 bases sitting between them. The CDR3 is CAWKAREVYEQYF. The CDR3 DNA sequence: TGTGCCTGGAAGGCCAGGGAGGTTTACGAGCAGTACTTC.

By proportion, this clonotype is medium-sized. A read error may account for a junction end that differs from germline. The rearrangement uses TRBV27 and TRBJ2-7; 12 bases fit TRBD1. Germline CDR1 MNHEY, CDR2 SMNVEV (reference sequence). The CDR3 sequence is 14 residues long. The CDR3 DNA follows: TGTGCCAGCAGTCTATCGGGACAGGGGGCAACAAAGTACTTC. The encoded protein is CASSLSGQGATKYF.

For this clonotype: A far larger clone is a single base away, which makes a read error likely. This chain connects TRBV6-4 to TRBJ2-2; D possibly corresponds to TRBD2 (6 bases). Germline-derived CDR1 and CDR2 are MRHNA and SNTAGT. CDR3 size: 15 residues. V was trimmed by 3 bases and J by 6 bases, leaving 14 bases between them. The CDR3 is CASSESGSGSGELFF. The DNA of the CDR3 is TGTGCCAGCAGTGAATCCGGGAGTGGGTCCGGGGAGCTGTTTTTT.

This clonotype was counted ten times or more. The rearrangement links TRBV20-1 to TRBJ2-4, with 8 bases matching TRBD1. This CDR3 comprises 16 residues. Germline loops: CDR1 DFQATT, CDR2 SNEGSKA (reference sequence). V lost 5 bases, J lost 0 bases, and 9 bases stayed unmatched. CDR3 region: CSASGQGTLAKNIQYF. As DNA, the CDR3 is TGCAGTGCTTCCGGACAGGGCACCTTAGCCAAAAACATTCAGTACTTC.

This clonotype has ten or more counts. This chain connects TRBV7-2 to TRBJ2-5; unclear D gene. Trimming took 0 bases from V and 1 from J, leaving 9 bases between them. Germline CDR1 SGHTA, CDR2 FQGNSA. The CDR3 is 15 amino acids. In nucleotides, the CDR3 is TGTGCCAGCAGCTTAGCAGAAACCCCCCAAGAGACCCAGTACTTC. Translated, it gives CASSLAETPQETQYF.

For this clonotype: A far larger clone is one nucleotide away, so this likely arose from a read error. CDR3 region: CASSREGDLNEQFF. The CDR3 region has the DNA TGTGCCAGCAGTAGAGAAGGGGATTTAAATGAGCAGTTCTTC. The V call is TRBV6-8, the J call TRBJ2-1; weak D call: TRBD1 (5 bases). The CDR3 is 14 residues long. The V and J ends lost 5 bases and 7 bases respectively, with 15 bases between them. The germline CDR1 and CDR2 sequences are MNHGY and SAAAGT.

This chain joins TRBV7-6 and TRBJ2-7, with TRBD1 as a possible D gene (5 bases). The CDR3 spans 14 residues. Trimming pared 1 base from V and 2 bases from J, leaving 9 bases between. From germline, CDR1 is SGHVS and CDR2 FNYEAQ. The CDR3 nucleotides are TGTGCCAGCAGCTTAGGCCAGGGAACCTACGAGCAGTACTTC. This translates into CASSLGQGTYEQYF. Drawing the rest from reference TRBV7-6 and TRBJ2-7, the complete variable domain is GAGVSQSPRYKVTKRGQDVALRCDPISGHVSLYWYRQALGQGPEFLTYFNYEAQQDKSGLPNDRFSAERPEGSISTLTIQRTEQRDSAMYRCASSLGQGTYEQYFGPGTRLTVT.

In this sample, this clonotype turned up many times. CDR3 residues: CSARDGDRGRNQPQHF. In nucleotides, the CDR3 is TGCAGTGCTAGAGATGGAGACAGGGGGAGGAATCAGCCCCAGCATTTT. The chain carries TRBV20-1 and TRBJ1-5; 9 bases agree with TRBD1. This CDR3 comprises 16 residues. Trimming removed 0 bases from V and 4 bases from J; junction bases left unmatched: 7. In germline, CDR1 is DFQATT, CDR2 SNEGSKA (reference sequence).

This clonotype has at least ten counts. The chain links TRBV5-1 to TRBJ2-2; 10 bases align to TRBD2. The CDR3 is made up of 16 amino acids. J was trimmed by 0 bases and V by 3 bases; bases with no gene match: 2. Germline V lookup: CDR1 SGHRS, CDR2 YFSETQ. In DNA, the CDR3 is TGCGCCAGCAGCTCAACTAGCGGGACGAACACCGGGGAGCTGTTTTTT. Amino acid sequence: CASSSTSGTNTGELFF. Using reference TRBV5-1 and TRBJ2-2 for the parts outside the CDR3, the full variable domain is KAGVTQTPRYLIKTRGQQVTLSCSPISGHRSVSWYQQTPGQGLQFLFEYFSETQRNKGNFPGRFSGRQFSNSRSEMNVSTLELGDSALYLCASSSTSGTNTGELFFGEGSRLTVL.

The V call is TRBV6-5, the J call TRBJ1-6, with D tentatively TRBD1 (5 bases). Germline CDR1 reads MNHEY; CDR2 reads SVGAGI. The CDR3 contains 14 residues. V was shortened by 2 bases and J by 7 bases, with 9 bases between the two germline ends. CDR3 protein: CASSYGTGNSPLHF. CDR3 DNA: TGTGCCAGCAGTTACGGGACCGGGAATTCACCCCTCCACTTT.

Many counts were recorded for this clonotype. This chain joins TRBV20-1 and TRBJ1-2, with 7 positions matching TRBD1. V shed 0 bases, J shed 4 bases, and the junction held 5 bases outside the gene matches. Germline loops: CDR1 DFQATT, CDR2 SNEGSKA (reference sequence). The length of the CDR3 is 14 residues. For the CDR3, the DNA is TGCAGTGCTAGAGATCCACAGGGGCTCTATGGCTACACCTTC. Protein product: CSARDPQGLYGYTF.

By frequency in the sample, this clonotype is medium-sized. The genes are TRBV27 and TRBJ1-6; a possible D gene is TRBD1 (6 bases). Germline V gene sequence: CDR1 MNHEY, CDR2 SMNVEV (reference sequence). V lost 4 bases, J lost 10 bases, and 14 bases lay in between. The CDR3 totals 14 residues. CDR3: CASSWRGLGSPLHF. CDR3 sequence (DNA): TGTGCCAGCAGTTGGCGGGGGCTTGGATCACCCCTCCACTTT.

This clonotype was found many times. The chain employs TRBV20-1 and TRBJ2-3; D is perhaps TRBD2 (7 bases). CDR3 size: 13 residues. V was trimmed by 7 bases and J by 3 bases, leaving 14 bases between them. Germline CDR1 is DFQATT and CDR2 is SNEGSKA (reference sequence). CDR3 nucleotides: TGCAGTGTTCCCCGGGGGGCGACAGATACGCAGTATTTT. It yields the protein CSVPRGATDTQYF.

V and J are TRBV11-3 and TRBJ2-5; 9 bases align to TRBD2. The V gene's germline CDR1 is SGHNT and CDR2 YENEEA. This CDR3 comprises 15 residues. Germline trimming cut 5 bases from V and 11 bases from J; bases unmatched to any gene: 15. The DNA of the CDR3 is TGTGCCAGCAGCGCCCCTAGCGGGGAAAAAGGGACACAGTACTTC. Protein: CASSAPSGEKGTQYF.

Regarding this clonotype: This likely reflects a read error, since a far larger clone is one base away. V gene TRBV7-2 combines with J gene TRBJ2-1; 9 bases align to TRBD2. The germline CDR1 and CDR2 sequences are SGHTA and FQGNSA. The CDR3 has 16 amino acids. The CDR3 nucleotides are TGTGCCAGAAGCTCCGTCGTCCCTAGCGGGGCCAATGAGCAGTTCTTC. Its protein product is CARSSVVPSGANEQFF.

About this clonotype: A read error is likely here: a far larger clone is one base away. The chain couples TRBV6-5 to TRBJ1-1; no firm D call. The CDR3 is 15 residues long. The germline CDR1 and CDR2 sequences are MNHEY and SVGAGI. The chain's CDR3 is CASSDSEDFYTEAFF. In DNA form, the CDR3 reads TGTGCCAGCAGTGACTCGGAGGACTTCTACACTGAAGCTTTCTTT.

This clonotype was counted ten times or more. The CDR3 protein is CASSTGGGGNSPLHF. In nucleotides, the CDR3 is TGTGCCAGTAGTACAGGAGGTGGGGGGAATTCACCCCTCCACTTT. The V and J genes are TRBV19 and TRBJ1-6; a possible D gene is TRBD1 (5 bases). The CDR3 is 15 residues long. V dropped 4 bases and J dropped 7 bases, with 14 bases sitting between them. CDR1 and CDR2 from the germline V gene are LNHDA and SQIVND (reference sequence).

Regarding this clonotype: This likely reflects a read error, since a far larger clone is one base away. The J gene is TRBJ2-2, the V gene TRBV6-2 or TRBV6-3; possibly TRBD2 for D (5 bases). Germline values: CDR1 MNHEY, CDR2 SVGEGT. The CDR3 extends over 13 amino acids. DNA for the CDR3: TGTGTCAGCGCCAGCGGAAACACCGGGGAGCTGTTTTTT. Protein: CVSASGNTGELFF.